The 23 T cell receptor beta chains below come from one sample, sequenced in a study of OX40 agonist ivuxolimab in advanced cancers. TCRdb's table, derived via immunoSEQ multiplex PCR, lists solely in-frame clones and lacks some. The sample records just over 90,000 clones, 92% being singletons. The sequences come from CD4+ or CD8+ T cells sorted from blood, collected in a trial of the OX40 agonist ivuxolimab. Receptor source: an adult with an advanced solid tumor such as melanoma, head and neck, liver or kidney cancer.

This clone was seen more than once but under ten times. The chain is built from TRBV5-1 and TRBJ1-1, with 8 nucleotides matching TRBD1. Trimming removed 3 bases from V and 4 bases from J; junction bases left unmatched: 2. Per the germline V gene, CDR1 is SGHRS and CDR2 is YFSETQ. This CDR3 is 13 amino acids long. In DNA, the CDR3 is TGCGCCAGCAGCTGGACAGGGCCCACTGAAGCTTTCTTT. Translating gives CASSWTGPTEAFF.

In the case of this clone: At one end the junction does not follow the germline gene, possibly because of a read error. This chain uses TRBV5-4 with TRBJ1-6, with no clear D. CDR1 is SGHNT and CDR2 is YYREEE in the germline V gene (reference sequence). This CDR3 has 17 residues. CDR3 sequence: CASSPRSGSSYNSPLHF. The CDR3, as DNA: TGCGCCAGCAGCCCCAGATCCGGGAGCTCCTATAATTCACCCCTCCACTTT.

This sequence joins TRBV9 and TRBJ2-3; 11 bases map to TRBD2. Germline CDR1 is SGDLS and CDR2 is YYNGEE. J gave up 6 bases and V 6 bases, and 6 bases lay outside the gene matches. CDR3 length: 14 amino acids. The CDR3 sequence: CASKTGTSGDTQYF. The CDR3 coding sequence is TGTGCCAGCAAGACCGGGACTAGCGGTGATACGCAGTATTTT.

V and J are TRBV19 and TRBJ2-3, with 11 bases lining up with TRBD2. Germline CDR1 LNHDA, CDR2 SQIVND (reference sequence). J lost 5 bases, V lost 6 bases, and 7 bases had no gene match. CDR3 size: 15 residues. CDR3 in amino acids: CASSPTSGIGDTQYF. CDR3 sequence (DNA): TGTGCCAGTAGCCCGACTAGCGGGATCGGAGATACGCAGTATTTT.

Written as DNA, the CDR3 is TGCGCCAGCAGCTTGTGGCCCGAGGGGACTGAAGCTTTCTTT. Translated, it gives CASSLWPEGTEAFF. The rearrangement uses TRBV5-1 and TRBJ1-1; the D gene is possibly TRBD1 (5 bases). Per the germline V gene, CDR1 is SGHRS and CDR2 is YFSETQ. This CDR3 is 14 amino acids long. V lost 1 base and J 5 bases, leaving 12 bases between the germline ends.

The chain has TRBV15 and TRBJ2-1; 9 nucleotides agree with TRBD2. CDR1 and CDR2 from the germline V gene are LNHNV and YYDKDF (reference sequence). CDR3 length: 15 amino acids. V lost 6 bases to trimming and J lost 4 bases; unmatched junction nucleotides: 7. This CDR3 is CATRATLAGYNEQFF. DNA for the CDR3: TGTGCCACCAGGGCAACACTAGCGGGTTACAATGAGCAGTTCTTC.

J is TRBJ1-1 and V is TRBV5-1; 7 bases agree with TRBD1. Germline V gene lookup returns CDR1 SGHRS and CDR2 YFSETQ. Germline trimming cut 2 bases from V and 4 bases from J; bases unmatched to any gene: 14. CDR3 size: 17 residues. The CDR3 bases are TGCGCCAGCAGCTTACGGGGCAGCGGCACAGGGGTCACTGAAGCTTTCTTT. Protein sequence: CASSLRGSGTGVTEAFF.

The chain has TRBV7-8 and TRBJ2-3, with a weak D call TRBD2 (7 bases). Trimming pared 5 bases from V and 3 bases from J, leaving 21 bases between. This CDR3 spans 17 amino acids. The germline V gene encodes CDR1 SGHVS and CDR2 FQNEAQ. The CDR3 region has the DNA TGTGCCAGCAGCCCTACCCCCCGGGGGGCAACGACAGATACGCAGTATTTT. Amino acid sequence: CASSPTPRGATTDTQYF.

This rearrangement joins TRBV6-5 to TRBJ2-7; D not resolved. This CDR3 comprises 15 residues. The ends were cut back, 0 bases at V and 2 bases at J, with 11 bases in the middle. Germline V gives CDR1 MNHEY, CDR2 SVGAGI. DNA of the CDR3: TGTGCCAGCAGTTACTCGGGTAGGATTGCCTACGAGCAGTACTTC. Its protein product is CASSYSGRIAYEQYF.

The chain recombines TRBV5-1 with TRBJ1-2; D unresolved. In germline, CDR1 is SGHRS, CDR2 YFSETQ. This CDR3 has 14 amino acids. V lost 2 bases, J lost 7 bases, and 15 bases lay in between. The CDR3 DNA reads as TGCGCCAGCAGCTTCGACGGGGTACAAACTGGCTACACCTTC. Its protein product is CASSFDGVQTGYTF.

The chain carries TRBV21-1 and TRBJ2-6. TRBV21-1 is flagged as a pseudogene. The CDR3 length is 17 residues. The CDR3 protein is CASSLGTPASGANVLTF. CDR3 DNA sequence: TGTGCCAGCAGCCTCGGGACCCCTGCTTCTGGGGCCAACGTCCTGACTTTC.

The V call is TRBV7-8, the J call TRBJ1-2; 7 bases are a match to TRBD1. The CDR3 runs 13 residues. V dropped 4 bases and J dropped 3; count of bases not matched to a gene: 2. CDR1 is SGHVS, CDR2 FQNEAQ, per germline. In DNA, the CDR3 is TGTGCCAGCAGCTCAACAGGGGACTATGGCTACACCTTC. Translated, it gives CASSSTGDYGYTF.

The chain links TRBV30 to TRBJ2-7; 12 bases line up with TRBD2. The V segment lost 2 bases and the J segment 5 bases; nucleotides outside the gene matches: 7. This CDR3 is 15 amino acids long. The germline gives CDR1 GTSNPN, CDR2 SVGIG (reference sequence). CDR3 residues: CAWSSRTSGEDEQYF. The DNA of the CDR3 is TGTGCCTGGAGTTCTCGGACTAGCGGGGAGGACGAGCAGTACTTC.

This clone was found once. V gene TRBV19 combines with J gene TRBJ1-5; 8 bases fit TRBD1. This CDR3 comprises 19 residues. The germline V gene encodes CDR1 LNHDA and CDR2 SQIVND (reference sequence). J gave up 3 bases and V 7 bases, and 20 bases lay outside the gene matches. The CDR3 reads CASTPTSPRTGPNNQPQHF. The CDR3 bases are TGTGCCAGTACCCCGACGAGCCCCCGGACAGGGCCGAACAATCAGCCCCAGCATTTT.

The gene calls are TRBV6-5 and TRBJ2-7; TRBD1 agrees at 10 bases. The CDR3 covers 15 residues. CDR1 is MNHEY and CDR2 is SVGAGI in the germline V gene. Trimming removed 2 bases from V and 7 bases from J; junction bases left unmatched: 8. The chain's CDR3 is CASSYTRTGGREQYF. CDR3 nucleotide sequence: TGTGCCAGCAGTTACACCCGGACAGGGGGAAGGGAGCAGTACTTC.

V gene TRBV23-1 combines with J gene TRBJ2-5; D call uncertain. TRBV23-1 has ORF status, its function being uncertain. V was shortened by 0 bases and J by 5 bases, with 16 bases between the two germline ends. CDR3 length equals 16 residues. CDR3 coding DNA: TGCGCCAGCAGTCAATCGAACAACTACGAGCCGGAGACCCAGTACTTC. This gives the protein CASSQSNNYEPETQYF.

V and J are TRBV4-3 and TRBJ1-1; TRBD1 matches at 7 bases. The V gene end was trimmed by 0 bases and the J gene end by 1 base; junction bases not matched to a gene: 5. Looked up from germline, CDR1 is LGHNA and CDR2 is YSLEER. The CDR3 is 16 amino acids. In DNA form, the CDR3 reads TGCGCCAGCAGCCAAGATGCGACAGGGTGGAACACTGAAGCTTTCTTT. Translated: CASSQDATGWNTEAFF.

The chain combines TRBV5-1 with TRBJ2-7; D is uncertain. The germline V and J ends were trimmed by 2 bases and 5 bases, with 11 bases remaining between them. This CDR3 contains 13 residues. The germline V gene encodes CDR1 SGHRS and CDR2 YFSETQ. CDR3 nucleotide sequence: TGCGCCAGCAGCTTTTGGCCGGAGAACGAGCAGTACTTC. Translation gives CASSFWPENEQYF.

The CDR3, as DNA: TGTGCCAGCAGGGACCCAGACAATTCACCCCTCCACTTT. It translates to CASRDPDNSPLHF. This chain links TRBV27 with TRBJ1-6; D remains unclear. Germline V lookup: CDR1 MNHEY, CDR2 SMNVEV (reference sequence). The CDR3 consists of 13 residues. With 6 bases removed from V and 7 bases from J, the gap between germline ends came to 10 bases.

V and J are TRBV5-1 and TRBJ2-1, with 12 bases fitting TRBD2. The ends lost 4 bases at V and 5 bases at J; junction bases unmatched: 16. This CDR3 has 19 amino acids. Germline V gene sequence: CDR1 SGHRS, CDR2 YFSETQ. The CDR3 reads CASSRRTSGKGLGHNEQFF. In DNA form, the CDR3 reads TGCGCCAGCAGCCGCCGGACTAGCGGGAAAGGCTTGGGACACAATGAGCAGTTCTTC.

The V call is TRBV7-8, the J call TRBJ1-5, with 7 bases identical to TRBD1. Germline V gene lookup returns CDR1 SGHVS and CDR2 FQNEAQ. The CDR3 loop spans 16 amino acids. V shed 1 base and J 2 bases; nucleotides not matched to a gene: 5. CDR3 nucleotide sequence: TGTGCCAGCAGCTTAGACAGGGGTTGGGGCAATCAGCCCCAGCATTTT. Its translation: CASSLDRGWGNQPQHF.

V is TRBV19 and J is TRBJ1-6; TRBD1 agrees at 8 bases. The CDR3 has 16 residues. CDR1 LNHDA and CDR2 SQIVND come from the germline V gene (reference sequence). The trim removed 4 bases at V and 9 bases at J, leaving 11 bases unmatched. As DNA, the CDR3 is TGTGCCAGTAGTACCCACGACAGGGGACGATTTTCACCCCTCCACTTT. Protein product: CASSTHDRGRFSPLHF.

The V call is TRBV7-8, the J call TRBJ2-5; possibly TRBD1 or TRBD2 for D (6 bases each). Germline CDR1 reads SGHVS; CDR2 reads FQNEAQ. The CDR3 contains 18 residues. V shed 5 bases and J shed 2 bases, with 24 bases lying between them. The CDR3 DNA follows: TGTGCCAGCAGCCTCCCGATAGAAGGGGGAGGCCTACAAGAGACCCAGTACTTC. Protein sequence: CASSLPIEGGGLQETQYF.